This T cell receptor (beta chain) was retrieved from a study of shared clonotypes between healthy human individuals. Across the study: Three plates were used per donor for CD4 naive, three for CD4 memory, two for CD8 naive and one for CD8 memory.

As handled by the study authors: As immunoSEQ supplied junction-only sequences (without quality scores), filtering differed. TCRdb's copy holds only in-frame clones and misses some; the assay was immunoSEQ multiplex PCR. V and J calls and clone size are those listed in that table; D and trimming were worked out from the DNA. The sample holds some 1,900,000 clones, less than 95% seen once. Notes on the study in general: Sampling covered blood only; tissue repertoires likely differ. An expected dependence of interdonor clonotype sharing on sequencing depth was noted.

A remark on this clone: Its matching antigen is unknown. This specimen includes other DNA sequences encoding the same CDR3.

CD45RO-negative CD8 cells positively selected for CCR7 made up the naive population, which excluded terminally differentiated effector memory CD45RA+ cells. Sequencing used naive CD8+ T cells sorted from blood. This sequence was found in a man younger than 35 in good health.

CDR3 protein: CAWSVGGLSTDTQYF. CDR3 nucleotides: TGTGCCTGGAGTGTAGGCGGGCTCAGCACAGATACGCAGTATTTT. V usage is TRBV30 and J usage is TRBJ2-3; the D gene is possibly TRBD2 (5 bases). The germline CDR1 and CDR2 sequences are GTSNPN and SVGIG (reference sequence). The CDR3 sequence is 15 residues long. V lost 0 bases and J 0 bases, leaving 10 bases between the germline ends. Combining the CDR3 with reference TRBV30 and TRBJ2-3 gives the whole variable domain SQTIHQWPATLVQPVGSPLSLECTVEGTSNPNLYWYRQAAGRGLQLLFYSVGIGQISSEVPQNLSASRPQDRQFILSSKKLLLSDSGFYLCAWSVGGLSTDTQYFGPGTRLTVL.